Below are 7 T cell receptor beta chains sequenced from a single sample in a study of blood T cell repertoires in COVID-19. TCRdb keeps only in-frame clones here, not all; method: immunoSEQ multiplex PCR. The sample has 200,000 to 250,000 clones; approximately 80% are singletons. Sequenced sample: peripheral blood. The receptor source for this set is a human donor in a cohort sampled during active COVID-19.

The genes are TRBV7-2 and TRBJ1-6; the match to TRBD1 covers 7 bases. This CDR3 spans 15 amino acids. Germline V gene sequence: CDR1 SGHTA, CDR2 FQGNSA. J gave up 6 bases and V 5 bases, and 7 bases lay outside the gene matches. CDR3 nucleotide sequence: TGTGCCAGCAGCGGCCGACAGGGCCCTAATTCACCCCTCCACTTT. It yields the protein CASSGRQGPNSPLHF.

This clone was counted ten times or more. The V and J genes are TRBV25-1 and TRBJ2-5, with a weak D call TRBD2 (7 bases). The V gene's germline CDR1 is MGHDK and CDR2 SYGVNS. V dropped 3 bases and J dropped 5 bases, with 22 bases sitting between them. There are 17 residues in the CDR3. As DNA, the CDR3 is TGTGCCAGCAGTGATTACATGAGGGGGGGCTTTAGGGAGACCCAGTACTTC. It specifies CASSDYMRGGFRETQYF. The entire variable domain, with the rest obtained from reference TRBV25-1 and TRBJ2-5, is as follows: EADIYQTPRYLVIGTGKKITLECSQTMGHDKMYWYQQDPGMELHLIHYSYGVNSTEKGDLSSESTVSRIRTEHFPLTLESARPSHTSQYLCASSDYMRGGFRETQYFGPGTRLLVL.

The CDR3 is CASSGQGNEQFF. The CDR3 DNA reads TGTGCCAGCAGTGGACAGGGGAATGAGCAGTTCTTC. The chain couples TRBV6-6 to TRBJ2-1; 9 nucleotides match TRBD1. This CDR3 region has 12 residues. The V gene end was trimmed by 5 bases and the J gene end by 7 bases; junction bases not matched to a gene: 0. Looked up from germline, CDR1 is MNHNY and CDR2 is SVGAGI (reference sequence).

The rearrangement joins TRBV6-6 to TRBJ1-5, with D perhaps TRBD1 (5 bases). The V and J ends lost 5 bases and 1 base respectively, with 18 bases between them. The length of the CDR3 is 17 residues. Germline-derived CDR1 and CDR2 are MNHNY and SVGAGI (reference sequence). The CDR3 is CASSLLMQGLSNQPQHF. The CDR3, as DNA: TGTGCCAGCAGTCTTCTAATGCAGGGTTTGAGCAATCAGCCCCAGCATTTT.

The chain combines TRBV4-2 with TRBJ2-7, with D perhaps matching TRBD2 (6 bases). With 1 base removed from V and 1 base from J, the gap between germline ends came to 14 bases. The CDR3 is 16 residues long. Germline loops: CDR1 LGHNA, CDR2 YNFKEQ. The CDR3 nucleotides read TGTGCCAGCAGCCAAGGGACGGACTATGCTTCCTACGAGCAGTACTTC. Its translation: CASSQGTDYASYEQYF.

The chain uses TRBV7-8 and TRBJ1-6, with 10 bases lining up with TRBD1. The CDR3 runs 14 residues. Trimming cost V 4 bases and J 8 bases; bases outside gene matches: 2. Germline V CDR1 and CDR2: SGHVS, FQNEAQ. CDR3 coding DNA: TGTGCCAGCAGCTCCGGGACAGGGGATTCACCCCTCCACTTT. It encodes CASSSGTGDSPLHF. The entire variable domain, with the rest obtained from reference TRBV7-8 and TRBJ1-6, is as follows: GAGVSQSPRYKVAKRGQDVALRCDPISGHVSLFWYQQALGQGPEFLTYFQNEAQLDKSGLPSDRFFAERPEGSVSTLKIQRTQQEDSAVYLCASSSGTGDSPLHFGNGTRLTVT.

The J gene is TRBJ2-7, the V gene TRBV7-2; 8 bases match TRBD2. Trimming cost V 5 bases and J 3 bases; bases outside gene matches: 6. The CDR3 is 14 residues long. Germline V gene lookup returns CDR1 SGHTA and CDR2 FQGNSA. The CDR3 reads CASSLGLENYEQYF. In nucleotides, the CDR3 is TGTGCCAGCAGCCTGGGACTAGAGAACTACGAGCAGTACTTC.